These 19 T cell receptor beta chains originate from one sample sequenced in a study of control samples from healthy donors and cancer patients. The method was immunoSEQ multiplex PCR; TCRdb's version includes in-frame clones alone and lacks a portion of them. The sample yields a few hundred thousand clones, around nine tenths seen once. The sample comprised PBMCs. Source of these receptors: a man aged 35 to 55 with head and neck cancer.

This chain connects TRBV19 to TRBJ1-1, with 9 nucleotides matching TRBD1. The germline V gene encodes CDR1 LNHDA and CDR2 SQIVND (reference sequence). The J segment lost 1 base and the V segment lost 5 bases, leaving 11 bases of the junction unmatched. This CDR3 has 17 amino acids. This CDR3 reads CASSLLRQGGTNTEAFF. DNA for the CDR3: TGTGCCAGTAGTTTACTGCGACAGGGGGGAACGAACACTGAAGCTTTCTTT.

The chain joins TRBV27 to TRBJ2-2; tentatively, D is TRBD1 (6 bases). The V gene's germline CDR1 is MNHEY and CDR2 SMNVEV (reference sequence). CDR3 size: 17 residues. Trimming stripped 0 bases from V and 0 bases from J, with 11 bases between. The CDR3 protein is CASSLSNRAANTGELFF. The CDR3 nucleotides read TGTGCCAGCAGTTTATCGAACAGGGCCGCGAACACCGGGGAGCTGTTTTTT.

The V gene is TRBV5-1, the J gene TRBJ2-3, with TRBD2 identical over 8 bases. The CDR3 is made up of 15 amino acids. Trimming removed 1 base from V and 1 base from J; junction bases left unmatched: 2. Germline loops: CDR1 SGHRS, CDR2 YFSETQ. The CDR3 is CASSLSGGGTDTQYF. CDR3 coding DNA: TGCGCCAGCAGCTTGAGCGGGGGAGGCACAGATACGCAGTATTTT.

The chain has TRBV7-9 and TRBJ2-7; D ambiguous. Germline V lookup: CDR1 SEHNR, CDR2 FQNEAQ (reference sequence). V gave up 2 bases and J gave up 2 bases, with 10 bases separating them. CDR3 length equals 14 residues. CDR3 nucleotides: TGTGCCAGCAGCTTACCATCCGAGCCCTACGAGCAGTACTTC. This sequence encodes CASSLPSEPYEQYF.

J is TRBJ2-7 and V is TRBV28; no reliable D call. V gave up 5 bases and J gave up 7 bases, with 15 bases separating them. CDR1 MDHEN and CDR2 SYDVKM come from the germline V gene. This CDR3 has 13 amino acids. This chain's CDR3 is CASSMVVSWEQYF. CDR3 DNA sequence: TGTGCCAGCAGTATGGTGGTTTCTTGGGAGCAGTACTTC.

The rearrangement joins TRBV23-1 to TRBJ2-2, with 10 bases aligning to TRBD2. TRBV23-1 is annotated as an ORF whose role is uncertain. CDR3 length: 16 amino acids. V shed 2 bases and J 6 bases; nucleotides not matched to a gene: 6. CDR3 sequence (DNA): TGCGCCAGCAGTCAAGCTAGCGGGGGTGGGCCCGGGGAGCTGTTTTTT. The encoded protein is CASSQASGGGPGELFF.

The rearrangement links TRBV5-4 to TRBJ1-3; 10 bases fit TRBD1. Germline V gene lookup returns CDR1 SGHNT and CDR2 YYREEE (reference sequence). The CDR3 extends over 16 amino acids. V dropped 5 bases and J dropped 2; count of bases not matched to a gene: 7. The CDR3 sequence is CASRRTGGSAGNTIYF. In DNA, the CDR3 is TGTGCCAGCAGGAGGACAGGGGGTTCGGCTGGAAACACCATATATTTT.

This rearrangement joins TRBV20-1 to TRBJ2-3, with 8 nucleotides matching TRBD2. The germline V gene encodes CDR1 DFQATT and CDR2 SNEGSKA (reference sequence). This CDR3 has 16 amino acids. The junction had 10 bases not matched to a gene; V was cut back by 3 bases and J by 2 bases. CDR3 in amino acids: CSASRPDSGNTDTQYF. The CDR3 nucleotides read TGCAGTGCTAGTCGGCCGGATAGCGGGAACACAGATACGCAGTATTTT.

The chain joins TRBV5-1 to TRBJ1-1, with D maybe TRBD1 (5 bases). This CDR3 spans 15 amino acids. Trimming took off 4 bases at V and 13 bases at J, with 26 bases between the two ends. CDR1 and CDR2 from the germline V gene are SGHRS and YFSETQ. The CDR3 DNA reads TGCGCCAGCAGCCACGGACGGGGGAACAGTTTAGAGGGTTTCTTT. Translating gives CASSHGRGNSLEGFF.

The CDR3 spells CASSDGSLGIGDTQYF. DNA of the CDR3: TGTGCCAGCAGTGATGGTTCATTAGGGATCGGGGATACGCAGTATTTT. The rearrangement joins TRBV6-1 to TRBJ2-3; D gene uncertain. Germline CDR1 is MNHNS and CDR2 is SASEGT. The CDR3 covers 16 residues. The V gene lost 3 bases and the J gene lost 6 bases, with 19 bases spanning the gap.

The rearrangement links TRBV13 to TRBJ2-7, with 7 bases matching TRBD2. The CDR3 consists of 13 residues. CDR1 and CDR2 (germline): PRHDT, FYEKMQ (reference sequence). V shed 8 bases, J shed 7 bases, and the junction held 11 bases outside the gene matches. The CDR3 protein is CASSLGGVWEQYF. As DNA, the CDR3 is TGTGCCAGCTCCCTGGGGGGGGTATGGGAGCAGTACTTC.

The chain uses TRBV30 and TRBJ1-2; TRBD1 matches at 8 bases. The CDR3 is made up of 14 amino acids. The junction had 10 bases not matched to a gene; V was cut back by 2 bases and J by 8 bases. Per germline, CDR1 GTSNPN and CDR2 SVGIG (reference sequence). CDR3 sequence (DNA): TGTGCCTGGAGTTTCGACAGGGGCGGTTACGGCTACACCTTC. Translation: CAWSFDRGGYGYTF.

V and J are TRBV6-5 and TRBJ2-2; D may be TRBD1 (6 bases). Trimming removed 5 bases from V and 6 bases from J, with 16 bases in between. In germline, CDR1 is MNHEY, CDR2 SVGAGI. The CDR3 covers 15 residues. The CDR3 nucleotides are TGTGCCAGCAGTCCCAGGACAGATCGGGCCGGGGAGCTGTTTTTT. Amino acids: CASSPRTDRAGELFF.

In DNA, the CDR3 is TGTGCCAGCAGTTTAACGGGACTAGCGGATTCGTACGAGCAGTACTTC. It encodes CASSLTGLADSYEQYF. J is TRBJ2-7 and V is TRBV27; 11 nucleotides agree with TRBD2. CDR1 MNHEY and CDR2 SMNVEV come from the germline V gene (reference sequence). The CDR3 sequence is 16 residues long. Trimming at V came to 2 bases and at J to 4 bases, leaving 7 bases not matched to a gene.

This chain connects TRBV6-5 to TRBJ1-1; D is uncertain. V gave up 2 bases and J gave up 6 bases, with 13 bases separating them. This CDR3 contains 14 residues. The germline CDR1 and CDR2 sequences are MNHEY and SVGAGI. CDR3 in amino acids: CASSYMLGRAEAFF. DNA for the CDR3: TGTGCCAGCAGTTACATGCTGGGGAGGGCTGAAGCTTTCTTT.

The V and J genes are TRBV27 and TRBJ2-1, with D uncertain. The V end lost 5 bases, the J end lost 10 bases, and 18 bases lay between the germline ends. Germline assignment: CDR1 MNHEY and CDR2 SMNVEV (reference sequence). The CDR3 spans 14 residues. The CDR3 region has the DNA TGTGCCAGCAGTCCCGGCCCCGTCCTCGGCGAGCAGTTCTTC. Its translation: CASSPGPVLGEQFF.

The chain employs TRBV7-2 and TRBJ1-2; TRBD1 matches 10 bases. The CDR3 length is 15 residues. Germline V lookup: CDR1 SGHTA, CDR2 FQGNSA. V gave up 2 bases and J gave up 5 bases; unmatched junction bases: 5. Written as DNA, the CDR3 is TGTGCCAGCAGCTTATCGGGACAGGGGCCTTATGGCTACACCTTC. This encodes CASSLSGQGPYGYTF.

The V and J genes are TRBV5-5 and TRBJ2-1; 10 positions match TRBD2. Germline-derived CDR1 and CDR2 are SGHKS and YYEKEE (reference sequence). Trimming removed 0 bases from V and 12 bases from J; junction bases left unmatched: 15. This CDR3 has 17 residues. The DNA for the CDR3 is TGTGCCAGCAGCTTGGCGTCTAGCGGGAGCCCCCTCGGTGTGCAGTTCTTC. Translating it yields CASSLASSGSPLGVQFF.

The chain carries TRBV9 and TRBJ1-1, with D unresolved. CDR3 length equals 14 residues. Trimming pared 3 bases from V and 6 bases from J, leaving 15 bases between. Germline-derived CDR1 and CDR2 are SGDLS and YYNGEE. The CDR3: CASSGIGISAEAFF. The CDR3 DNA reads as TGTGCCAGCAGCGGTATAGGGATAAGTGCTGAAGCTTTCTTT.